This TCR beta chain was documented in a study of T cell changes during pregnancy in multiple sclerosis. Using immunoSEQ multiplex PCR, the repertoire was profiled, and TCRdb retains in-frame clones only, with some absent. This sample has tens of thousands of clones, with 90% to 95% found just once. The origin of this receptor is a female donor with multiple sclerosis, enrolled in a pregnancy study. This material consisted of peripheral blood, taken in the second trimester of pregnancy.

The CDR3 DNA reads TGTGCCAGCAGTGGGGAGACTAGTGGGCGACAAGAGACCCAGTACTTC. This codes for CASSGETSGRQETQYF. This chain connects TRBV2 to TRBJ2-5; the D gene is possibly TRBD2 (6 bases). V dropped 4 bases and J dropped 2 bases, with 17 bases sitting between them. CDR1 is SNHLY, CDR2 FYNNEI, per germline. CDR3 length equals 16 residues.